This T cell receptor (beta chain) was found in a study of blood T cell repertoires in COVID-19. Data came from immunoSEQ multiplex PCR; TCRdb stores just in-frame clones and leaves some out. The data show 200,000 or so clones, around 80% seen once. This CDR3 comprises 14 residues. V shed 0 bases and J shed 2 bases, with 6 bases lying between them. Germline-derived CDR1 and CDR2 are SGHKS and YYEKEE (reference sequence). The gene calls are TRBV5-5 and TRBJ2-1; D not resolved. The TCR originated in an elderly woman with acute or convalescent COVID-19. The source material was peripheral blood. The CDR3 spells CASSLVPAYNEQFF. The CDR3 bases are TGTGCCAGCAGCTTGGTTCCAGCCTACAATGAGCAGTTCTTC.